The 10 T cell receptor beta chains listed next were all sequenced from one sample in a study of T cells after yellow fever vaccination. Each CDR3 protein gets one entry after TCRdb re-called the 5' RACE reads with MiXCR. The table shows a few hundred thousand distinct CDR3 sequences, with around 3.6% occurring only once. The sequencing used PBMCs, collected on the day of the yellow fever booster vaccination. The receptors stem from a man aged 18 to 30 who received the YFV17D yellow fever vaccine.

In this sample, this clonotype turned up a few times. The chain links TRBV28 to TRBJ1-1; D call uncertain. Germline V gene sequence: CDR1 MDHEN, CDR2 SYDVKM. This CDR3 spans 14 amino acids. V shed 4 bases and J shed 5 bases, with 14 bases lying between them. This chain's CDR3 is CASSSEVGKTEAFF. CDR3 sequence (DNA): TGTGCCAGCAGTTCAGAGGTTGGGAAGACTGAAGCTTTCTTT.

This clonotype occurred many times. The CDR3 protein is CASSFSRSPLHF. DNA for the CDR3: TGTGCCAGCAGTTTCTCCCGGTCACCCCTCCACTTT. The gene calls are TRBV12-3 or TRBV12-4 and TRBJ1-6; no clear D. The CDR3 has 12 amino acids. Trimming took 3 bases from V and 10 from J, leaving 7 bases between them.

This clonotype has a count of ten or more. The genes are TRBV5-1 and TRBJ2-1, with TRBD2 matching over 10 bases. This CDR3 comprises 16 residues. Trimming took 2 bases from V and 0 from J; bases not matched to a gene: 2. Per germline, CDR1 SGHRS and CDR2 YFSETQ. The CDR3 DNA follows: TGCGCCAGCAGCTTCCCTAGCGGGGGCTCCTACAATGAGCAGTTCTTC. Translated: CASSFPSGGSYNEQFF. Complete variable domain (other parts from reference TRBV5-1 and TRBJ2-1): KAGVTQTPRYLIKTRGQQVTLSCSPISGHRSVSWYQQTPGQGLQFLFEYFSETQRNKGNFPGRFSGRQFSNSRSEMNVSTLELGDSALYLCASSFPSGGSYNEQFFGPGTRLTVL.

This clonotype was seen at least ten times. The chain uses TRBV11-2 and TRBJ2-1, with no clear D. Per the germline V gene, CDR1 is SGHAT and CDR2 is FQNNGV. CDR3 length equals 14 residues. V was shortened by 1 base and J by 8 bases, with 12 bases between the two germline ends. Written as DNA, the CDR3 is TGTGCCAGCAGCTTAGGTCCCGTCCAGTATGAGCAGTTCTTC. This codes for CASSLGPVQYEQFF.

This clonotype was recorded many times. The chain recombines TRBV7-9 with TRBJ2-2, with 9 bases matching TRBD1. J gave up 6 bases and V 8 bases, and 10 bases lay outside the gene matches. The CDR3 contains 15 residues. The germline V gene has CDR1 SEHNR and CDR2 FQNEAQ (reference sequence). The CDR3 loop reads CASPTLQGAPGELFF. The CDR3 coding sequence is TGTGCCAGCCCAACCCTACAGGGGGCACCCGGGGAGCTGTTTTTT.

The rearrangement links TRBV6-5 to TRBJ2-1; 12 bases align to TRBD2. The CDR3 contains 15 residues. The germline V gene has CDR1 MNHEY and CDR2 SVGAGI. With V trimmed by 4 bases and J by 11 bases, 9 bases remained unmatched. The CDR3 region has the DNA TGTGCCAGCAGTTCGATAACTAGCGGGGGGTGGCAGCAGTTCTTC. Translating gives CASSSITSGGWQQFF.

This clonotype was observed at least ten times. The chain has TRBV20-1 and TRBJ2-5; 9 bases align to TRBD1. The CDR3 spans 18 residues. Germline V CDR1 and CDR2: DFQATT, SNEGSKA (reference sequence). J was trimmed by 7 bases and V by 0 bases; bases with no gene match: 18. Here the CDR3 reads CSARDQSLHRGPPSTQYF. CDR3 DNA sequence: TGCAGTGCTAGAGATCAGTCTCTACACAGGGGGCCGCCATCGACCCAGTACTTC.

This clonotype was counted only a few times. The chain employs TRBV7-9 and TRBJ2-7; D gene unclear. Germline V gene data show CDR1 as SEHNR and CDR2 as FQNEAQ (reference sequence). This CDR3 spans 13 amino acids. Trimming stripped 5 bases from V and 5 bases from J, with 13 bases between. Written as DNA, the CDR3 is TGTGCCAGCAGCCCCGAAGGGTACAACGAGCAGTACTTC. It encodes CASSPEGYNEQYF.

This clonotype was detected ten times or more. V usage is TRBV6-1 and J usage is TRBJ2-7, with unresolved D. CDR3 length: 11 residues. CDR1 is MNHNS, CDR2 SASEGT, per germline. The germline V and J ends were trimmed by 2 bases and 12 bases, with 11 bases remaining between them. The CDR3 region is CASSEYYGLYF. The CDR3 DNA reads as TGTGCCAGCAGTGAATATTACGGCTTGTACTTC.

This clonotype was detected ten times or more. The chain combines TRBV7-9 with TRBJ2-1; D possibly corresponds to TRBD2 (7 bases). CDR1 and CDR2 (germline): SEHNR, FQNEAQ (reference sequence). The CDR3 extends over 16 amino acids. V dropped 4 bases and J dropped 8 bases, with 21 bases sitting between them. The CDR3 coding sequence is TGTGCCAGCAGCTCCCCGAGGGGCGGGGGCGAGGATGAGCAGTTCTTC. Its translation is CASSSPRGGGEDEQFF.